Listed here are 28 T cell receptor beta chains from one sample, sequenced in a study of blood T cells in healthy people across ages. Together with a sample-barcoded 5' primer, a J-beta primer mix was included in a second PCR lasting roughly 6 to 12 cycles. TCRdb analysed the 5' RACE reads with MiXCR anew, one entry per CDR3 protein. The table lists about 1.8 million distinct CDR3 sequences, around half of them singletons. Sequencing was performed on blood. The receptor set was obtained from a woman aged 40 to 50 in good health.

This clonotype came up once. The V and J genes are TRBV11-3 and TRBJ2-1; D unresolved. V was clipped by 5 bases and J by 6 bases, with 11 bases between them. Germline lookup yields CDR1 SGHNT and CDR2 YENEEA. The CDR3 is made up of 13 amino acids. CDR3 amino acids: CASSIRPPNEQFF. The CDR3 bases are TGTGCCAGCAGCATAAGACCGCCCAATGAGCAGTTCTTC.

V gene TRBV29-1 combines with J gene TRBJ2-5; D gene uncertain. V shed 1 base and J shed 5 bases, with 11 bases lying between them. CDR1 and CDR2 from the germline V gene are SQVTM and ANQGSEA. CDR3 length: 13 amino acids. Written as DNA, the CDR3 is TGCAGCGTTGAAGGTCCTAGGCGGGAGACCCAGTACTTC. The encoded protein is CSVEGPRRETQYF.

V and J are TRBV11-2 and TRBJ2-1; a weak D match, TRBD1 (6 bases). The V gene's germline CDR1 is SGHAT and CDR2 FQNNGV. The length of the CDR3 is 15 residues. Between the trimmed V and J ends, which lost 5 bases and 0 bases, there was a span of 11 bases. This CDR3 reads CASSLGHRSYNEQFF. The DNA of the CDR3 is TGTGCCAGCAGCCTGGGACACCGCTCCTACAATGAGCAGTTCTTC. The complete variable domain, with remaining parts taken from reference TRBV11-2 and TRBJ2-1, reads EAGVAQSPRYKIIEKRQSVAFWCNPISGHATLYWYQQILGQGPKLLIQFQNNGVVDDSQLPKDRFSAERLKGVDSTLKIQPAKLEDSAVYLCASSLGHRSYNEQFFGPGTRLTVL.

The V and J genes are TRBV28 and TRBJ1-2; D possibly corresponds to TRBD1 (6 bases). Germline V gene lookup returns CDR1 MDHEN and CDR2 SYDVKM. The CDR3 contains 15 residues. The V end was cut by 2 bases, the J end by 4 bases, with 14 bases between. The CDR3 DNA follows: TGTGCCAGCAGTTTACGGGGGCAGGTGGGCTATGGCTACACCTTC. Protein: CASSLRGQVGYGYTF.

The chain carries TRBV6-1 and TRBJ2-7; D is undetermined. This CDR3 contains 14 residues. V lost 2 bases and J 1 base, leaving 9 bases between the germline ends. Germline V lookup: CDR1 MNHNS, CDR2 SASEGT. In DNA, the CDR3 is TGTGCCAGCAGTGAATGGGGTGGATCCTACGAGCAGTACTTC. Amino acids: CASSEWGGSYEQYF.

J is TRBJ1-2 and V is TRBV28; 11 nucleotides match TRBD1. CDR1 is MDHEN and CDR2 is SYDVKM in the germline V gene. The junction had 11 bases not matched to a gene; V was cut back by 6 bases and J by 8 bases. This CDR3 is built from 15 residues. This CDR3 reads CASSGGDRGCCGYTF. In nucleotides, the CDR3 is TGTGCCAGCAGCGGCGGGGACAGGGGGTGCTGCGGCTACACCTTC.

The genes are TRBV3-1 and TRBJ2-5; TRBD2 matches 16 bases. The CDR3 has 17 residues. V gave up 1 base and J gave up 4 bases; unmatched junction bases: 3. The germline V gene has CDR1 LGHDT and CDR2 YNNKEL (reference sequence). This chain's CDR3 is CASSQVGLAGGTETQYF. The CDR3 bases are TGTGCCAGCAGCCAAGTGGGACTAGCGGGGGGGACAGAGACCCAGTACTTC.

This clonotype was detected a few times. The V call is TRBV7-9, the J call TRBJ2-5; 7 bases line up with TRBD1. With 2 bases clipped from V and 1 base from J, the junction kept 4 bases outside the gene matches. Looked up from germline, CDR1 is SEHNR and CDR2 is FQNEAQ (reference sequence). CDR3 length: 15 amino acids. CDR3 coding DNA: TGTGCCAGCAGCTTACTTGGACAGGTCCAAGAGACCCAGTACTTC. This codes for CASSLLGQVQETQYF.

This clonotype has just a few counts. The chain joins TRBV27 to TRBJ2-7, with D perhaps matching TRBD1 (6 bases). This CDR3 has 12 residues. Trimming took off 6 bases at V and 3 bases at J, with 9 bases between the two ends. Germline V gene lookup returns CDR1 MNHEY and CDR2 SMNVEV (reference sequence). The CDR3 DNA sequence: TGTGCCAGCAGAGGGGGTCACTACGAGCAGTACTTC. Protein product: CASRGGHYEQYF.

As to this clonotype: Germline is not matched at one junction end, which may reflect a read error. The chain links TRBV28 to TRBJ1-4; tentatively, D is TRBD1 (6 bases). The CDR3 extends over 15 amino acids. The germline CDR1 and CDR2 sequences are MDHEN and SYDVKM. The CDR3, as DNA: TGTGCCATCCACGATAGACAGGCAACCAATGAAAAACTGTTTTTT. Protein sequence: CAIHDRQATNEKLFF.

There are a few counts of this clonotype. The J gene is TRBJ1-5, the V gene TRBV10-3; weak D call: TRBD1 (5 bases). V was shortened by 2 bases and J by 5 bases, with 10 bases between the two germline ends. Per germline, CDR1 ENHRY and CDR2 SYGVKD. This CDR3 is built from 14 residues. CDR3 sequence (DNA): TGTGCCATCAGTGAGGAGGGGTTCGATCAGCCCCAGCATTTT. This codes for CAISEEGFDQPQHF.

The rearrangement uses TRBV7-9 and TRBJ2-5, with D possibly matching TRBD2 (6 bases). V was pared by 1 base and J by 7 bases, with 19 bases between. Per the germline V gene, CDR1 is SEHNR and CDR2 is FQNEAQ (reference sequence). This CDR3 region has 16 residues. The CDR3 here is CASSLEPGGKWWTQYF. CDR3 DNA sequence: TGTGCCAGCAGCTTAGAGCCCGGGGGAAAGTGGTGGACCCAGTACTTC.

The chain uses TRBV5-1 and TRBJ2-3; no firm D call. Germline V lookup: CDR1 SGHRS, CDR2 YFSETQ. This CDR3 contains 14 residues. V was shortened by 5 bases and J by 7 bases, with 17 bases between the two germline ends. Here the CDR3 DNA reads TGCGCCAGCAGTCCAGAGGACGGAGCAAATACGCAGTATTTT. Protein sequence: CASSPEDGANTQYF. Based on the CDR3 plus reference TRBV5-1 and TRBJ2-3, the full variable domain is KAGVTQTPRYLIKTRGQQVTLSCSPISGHRSVSWYQQTPGQGLQFLFEYFSETQRNKGNFPGRFSGRQFSNSRSEMNVSTLELGDSALYLCASSPEDGANTQYFGPGTRLTVL.

The V gene is TRBV20-1, the J gene TRBJ2-7; TRBD1 might be the D (5 bases). Germline CDR1 reads DFQATT; CDR2 reads SNEGSKA (reference sequence). V shed 6 bases and J shed 2 bases, with 17 bases lying between them. The CDR3 length is 14 residues. CDR3 bases: TGCAGTGCCTCTGATAGTACAGGAACCTACGAGCAGTACTTC. Translating gives CSASDSTGTYEQYF.

This clonotype has more than one count but fewer than ten. V is TRBV11-2 and J is TRBJ2-3, with a possible D match to TRBD1 (5 bases). Per germline, CDR1 SGHAT and CDR2 FQNNGV. The length of the CDR3 is 17 residues. The ends were cut back, 1 base at V and 4 bases at J, with 18 bases in the middle. CDR3 DNA sequence: TGTGCCAGCAGCTTAGGTCGTCCAGGGTTAGGGGCAGATACGCAGTATTTT. The encoded protein is CASSLGRPGLGADTQYF.

This clonotype was detected only once. The chain employs TRBV12-3 or TRBV12-4 and TRBJ1-5, with 9 bases aligning to TRBD1. The CDR3 has 18 residues. V lost 5 bases and J lost 4; bases outside the gene matches: 15. The CDR3 DNA sequence: TGTGCCAGCAGTACGCGATCCTGGGGACAGGGAGTTAATCAGCCCCAGCATTTT. Translated, it gives CASSTRSWGQGVNQPQHF.

This clonotype was picked up a small number of times. The CDR3 loop reads CASSLLWGNDEQFF. The CDR3 DNA sequence: TGCGCCAGCAGCCTGCTTTGGGGGAACGATGAGCAGTTCTTC. V is TRBV5-1 and J is TRBJ2-1; D assignment may be TRBD1 or TRBD2 (5 bases each). The V and J ends lost 4 bases and 8 bases respectively, with 16 bases between them. Germline V gene sequence: CDR1 SGHRS, CDR2 YFSETQ. The CDR3 contains 14 residues.

The V call is TRBV3-1, the J call TRBJ1-6; maybe TRBD1 (5 bases). This CDR3 comprises 15 residues. Trimming took off 0 bases at V and 9 bases at J, with 12 bases between the two ends. Germline CDR1 reads LGHDT; CDR2 reads YNNKEL (reference sequence). This CDR3 is CASSQDTQGGSPLHF. CDR3 in DNA: TGTGCCAGCAGCCAAGATACGCAGGGAGGTTCACCCCTCCACTTT.

This clonotype was seen once. The chain uses TRBV7-2 and TRBJ2-1, with 9 bases aligning to TRBD2. The length of the CDR3 is 16 residues. The germline gives CDR1 SGHTA, CDR2 FQGNSA. V shed 5 bases and J 7 bases; nucleotides not matched to a gene: 12. The CDR3 protein is CASSPPRGGAKNEQFF. The CDR3 DNA reads TGTGCCAGCAGCCCACCTCGCGGGGGGGCCAAGAATGAGCAGTTCTTC.

The chain employs TRBV5-1 and TRBJ2-5; 9 nucleotides align to TRBD1. CDR1 and CDR2 from the germline V gene are SGHRS and YFSETQ. The CDR3 has 17 amino acids. V gave up 3 bases and J gave up 6 bases; unmatched junction bases: 15. CDR3 amino acids: CASSSGYRGQREKTQYF. In DNA, the CDR3 is TGCGCCAGCAGCTCAGGTTACAGGGGGCAAAGGGAGAAGACCCAGTACTTC. Full variable domain (remainder filled in from reference TRBV5-1 and TRBJ2-5): KAGVTQTPRYLIKTRGQQVTLSCSPISGHRSVSWYQQTPGQGLQFLFEYFSETQRNKGNFPGRFSGRQFSNSRSEMNVSTLELGDSALYLCASSSGYRGQREKTQYFGPGTRLLVL.

The gene calls are TRBV15 and TRBJ2-5; TRBD1 is a possible D gene (6 bases). Trimming took 0 bases from V and 11 from J, leaving 10 bases between them. The CDR3 length is 12 residues. The V gene's germline CDR1 is LNHNV and CDR2 YYDKDF (reference sequence). CDR3 coding DNA: TGTGCCACCAGCAGAGACAGGACAGAGCAGTACTTC. It is translated as CATSRDRTEQYF.

In this sample, this clonotype turned up once. J is TRBJ1-2 and V is TRBV5-6; 8 bases agree with TRBD1. This CDR3 is 16 amino acids long. Germline loops: CDR1 SGHDT, CDR2 YYEEEE. V shed 3 bases and J 2 bases; nucleotides not matched to a gene: 9. CDR3 protein: CASSSFRQGLNYGYTF. In nucleotides, the CDR3 is TGTGCCAGCAGCTCCTTCCGACAGGGGCTGAACTATGGCTACACCTTC.

V and J are TRBV10-2 and TRBJ2-5; 9 bases align to TRBD1. With V trimmed by 10 bases and J by 2 bases, 5 bases remained unmatched. The CDR3 runs to 13 residues. CDR1 is WSHSY, CDR2 SAAADI, per germline. The CDR3 DNA reads as TGCGCCATTCAGACAGGGGGACAAGAGACCCAGTACTTC. Its protein product is CAIQTGGQETQYF.

In this sample, this clonotype turned up once. The chain combines TRBV14 with TRBJ2-7; weak D call: TRBD1 (6 bases). Germline CDR1 is SGHDN and CDR2 is FVKESK. V was pared by 5 bases and J by 5 bases, with 19 bases between. This CDR3 spans 15 amino acids. In DNA, the CDR3 is TGTGCCAGCAGCTCTCTTAGGACAGAATGGGACGAGCAGTACTTC. Its translation: CASSSLRTEWDEQYF.

This clonotype occurred a few times. The gene calls are TRBV7-6 and TRBJ2-3; no firm D call. This CDR3 comprises 13 residues. V was clipped by 1 base and J by 4 bases, with 6 bases between them. The germline CDR1 and CDR2 sequences are SGHVS and FNYEAQ. CDR3 in amino acids: CASSLESPDTQYF. The CDR3 nucleotides are TGTGCCAGCAGCTTAGAATCCCCAGATACGCAGTATTTT. Full variable domain (missing parts from reference TRBV7-6 and TRBJ2-3): GAGVSQSPRYKVTKRGQDVALRCDPISGHVSLYWYRQALGQGPEFLTYFNYEAQQDKSGLPNDRFSAERPEGSISTLTIQRTEQRDSAMYRCASSLESPDTQYFGPGTRLTVL.

The J gene is TRBJ2-5, the V gene TRBV29-1; TRBD2 agrees at 11 bases. The CDR3 totals 16 residues. Trimming at V came to 6 bases and at J to 4 bases, leaving 13 bases not matched to a gene. Germline loops: CDR1 SQVTM, CDR2 ANQGSEA. Written as DNA, the CDR3 is TGCAGCGTCGATGGGGTAGCGGGGGGGCTAGCAGAGACCCAGTACTTC. Amino acid sequence: CSVDGVAGGLAETQYF.

The genes are TRBV11-2 and TRBJ2-3; a weak D match, TRBD1 (5 bases). The CDR3 contains 14 residues. V was clipped by 1 base and J by 4 bases, with 9 bases between them. Germline values: CDR1 SGHAT, CDR2 FQNNGV. The DNA for the CDR3 is TGTGCCAGCAGCTTAGTAAAAGGGGCAGATACGCAGTATTTT. This sequence encodes CASSLVKGADTQYF.

This chain uses TRBV4-1 with TRBJ2-7, with D possibly matching TRBD2 (6 bases). The CDR3 spans 15 residues. Per germline, CDR1 MGHRA and CDR2 YSYEKL. V was trimmed by 3 bases and J by 3 bases, leaving 15 bases between them. The CDR3 here is CASSHAQEGNYEQYF. The CDR3 bases are TGCGCCAGCAGCCATGCTCAGGAGGGGAACTACGAGCAGTACTTC.